The 25 T cell receptor beta chains below all came from one sample that was sequenced in a study of T cell repertoires in cytomegalovirus infection. A single record per CDR3 protein comes from TCRdb applying MiXCR to the reads. The sample includes over 120,000 distinct CDR3 sequences, around 32% of them seen just once. No antigen has been identified for these receptors. The sample here was CD8+ T cells from cultured PBMCs, taken from culture after CMV antigen stimulation. The receptors shown here come from a human donor in good health (CMV status not recorded). Some clones in this sample may be carry-over from other donors' samples.

The chain uses TRBV2 and TRBJ1-1, with D perhaps TRBD1 (6 bases). With 8 bases removed from V and 4 bases from J, the gap between germline ends came to 14 bases. The CDR3 spans 13 residues. Germline V gives CDR1 SNHLY, CDR2 FYNNEI. The DNA for the CDR3 is TGTGCCAGCGGAGGGGGGACGGTCACTGAAGCTTTCTTT. It encodes CASGGGTVTEAFF.

V gene TRBV27 combines with J gene TRBJ2-7, with a weak D call TRBD1 (5 bases). V was pared by 0 bases and J by 1 base, with 10 bases between. Germline V CDR1 and CDR2: MNHEY, SMNVEV (reference sequence). CDR3 size: 15 residues. CDR3 nucleotide sequence: TGTGCCAGCAGTTTATCAGGGGCAGGGTCCTACGAGCAGTACTTC. Its protein is CASSLSGAGSYEQYF.

This clonotype was seen more than once but under ten times. The gene calls are TRBV3-1 and TRBJ1-1, with 8 bases matching TRBD1. Germline assignment: CDR1 LGHDT and CDR2 YNNKEL (reference sequence). The CDR3 totals 15 residues. J lost 2 bases, V lost 4 bases, and 6 bases had no gene match. The CDR3 loop is CASSPSDRANTEAFF. CDR3 in DNA: TGTGCCAGCAGCCCGTCGGACAGGGCAAACACTGAAGCTTTCTTT.

V is TRBV14 and J is TRBJ2-7; a weak D match, TRBD2 (7 bases). Trimming left V 1 base short and J 4 bases short, with 14 bases between. Germline lookup yields CDR1 SGHDN and CDR2 FVKESK. This CDR3 comprises 15 residues. The DNA for the CDR3 is TGTGCCAGCAGCCAAGGTACAGGGCGGGGGTACGAGCAGTACTTC. It codes for CASSQGTGRGYEQYF.

This clonotype appeared once. V and J are TRBV12-3 or TRBV12-4 and TRBJ2-2; TRBD2 agrees at 12 bases. The CDR3 loop spans 16 amino acids. V was clipped by 6 bases and J by 1 base; unmatched bases: 3. For the CDR3, the DNA is TGTGCCAGCAGAAAACTAGCGGGGGGGAACACCGGGGAGCTGTTTTTT. This translates into CASRKLAGGNTGELFF.

The chain has TRBV6-5 and TRBJ2-5; D is undetermined. V lost 2 bases, J lost 3 bases, and 7 bases lay in between. The CDR3 has 13 amino acids. CDR1 and CDR2 from the germline V gene are MNHEY and SVGAGI. The CDR3 loop reads CASSYRPEETQYF. CDR3 bases: TGTGCCAGCAGTTACCGGCCAGAAGAGACCCAGTACTTC.

The gene calls are TRBV19 and TRBJ2-1; 7 nucleotides align to TRBD1. The CDR3 consists of 16 residues. CDR1 and CDR2 (germline): LNHDA, SQIVND (reference sequence). V shed 5 bases and J 2 bases; nucleotides not matched to a gene: 9. CDR3 nucleotide sequence: TGTGCCAGTAGTTCCCTGGGACAGTCGACCTACAATGAGCAGTTCTTC. This sequence encodes CASSSLGQSTYNEQFF.

The chain has TRBV5-6 and TRBJ1-1; D might be TRBD1 (6 bases). Per germline, CDR1 SGHDT and CDR2 YYEEEE. CDR3 size: 14 residues. V was clipped by 2 bases and J by 0 bases, with 8 bases between them. In nucleotides, the CDR3 is TGTGCCAGCAGCTTCGGGACAATGAACACTGAAGCTTTCTTT. It codes for CASSFGTMNTEAFF.

A few counts support this clonotype. The chain carries TRBV15 and TRBJ2-7; no definite D call. Germline-derived CDR1 and CDR2 are LNHNV and YYDKDF (reference sequence). The V gene lost 5 bases and the J gene lost 2 bases, with 10 bases spanning the gap. The CDR3 spans 13 residues. CDR3 DNA sequence: TGTGCCACCAGCCTCGAGAGGACCTACGAGCAGTACTTC. Translation gives CATSLERTYEQYF.

This CDR3 is CASSPAARGTEAFF. The CDR3 DNA follows: TGTGCCAGCAGCCCCGCGGCCAGGGGTACTGAAGCTTTCTTT. The J gene is TRBJ1-1, the V gene TRBV12-3 or TRBV12-4, with a possible D match to TRBD1 (6 bases). This CDR3 contains 14 residues. The V gene lost 6 bases and the J gene lost 5 bases, with 16 bases spanning the gap.

This clonotype was seen a few times. The J gene is TRBJ1-6, the V gene TRBV2; no reliable D call. The CDR3 sequence is 15 residues long. Germline-derived CDR1 and CDR2 are SNHLY and FYNNEI. V gave up 4 bases and J gave up 5 bases, with 12 bases separating them. The CDR3 nucleotides read TGTGCCAGCAGTGGGGTGACTGGGAATAATTCACCCCTCCACTTT. Its protein product is CASSGVTGNNSPLHF.

This clonotype was detected once. The chain couples TRBV2 to TRBJ1-5; 10 bases map to TRBD1. This CDR3 contains 15 residues. The germline V gene has CDR1 SNHLY and CDR2 FYNNEI. The V and J ends lost 3 bases and 1 base, in that order; junction bases with no gene match: 0. The CDR3: CASSEDRGSNQPQHF. CDR3 nucleotide sequence: TGTGCCAGCAGTGAGGACAGGGGGAGCAATCAGCCCCAGCATTTT.

The rearrangement joins TRBV18 to TRBJ2-1; TRBD2 agrees at 7 bases. This CDR3 region has 13 residues. J lost 1 base, V lost 8 bases, and 2 bases had no gene match. Germline assignment: CDR1 KGHSH and CDR2 LQKENI. In DNA, the CDR3 is TGTGCCAGCGGGGGGGTTTCCTACAATGAGCAGTTCTTC. Translating it yields CASGGVSYNEQFF.

The chain has TRBV24-1 and TRBJ2-7, with D possibly being TRBD1 (6 bases). V was pared by 5 bases and J by 3 bases, with 16 bases between. This CDR3 comprises 15 residues. In germline, CDR1 is KGHDR, CDR2 SFDVKD. The CDR3 region has the DNA TGTGCCACCAGTGGAGTTCCAGGGGAAGTCTACGAGCAGTACTTC. Translated, it gives CATSGVPGEVYEQYF.

The chain combines TRBV7-9 with TRBJ2-1, with D unresolved. Germline CDR1 and CDR2: SEHNR and FQNEAQ (reference sequence). Trimming took off 5 bases at V and 8 bases at J, with 4 bases between the two ends. This CDR3 comprises 10 residues. The CDR3 bases are TGTGCCAGCAGCCTACATGAGCAGTTCTTC. Residues: CASSLHEQFF.

This clonotype was counted between two and nine times. The gene calls are TRBV2 and TRBJ2-1; no clear D. Germline values: CDR1 SNHLY, CDR2 FYNNEI. V was pared by 1 base and J by 2 bases, with 9 bases between. This CDR3 region has 15 residues. CDR3 region: CASSEGLGTYNEQFF. The CDR3 region has the DNA TGTGCCAGCAGTGAAGGATTGGGAACCTACAATGAGCAGTTCTTC.

This clonotype showed up just once. The V gene is TRBV10-2, the J gene TRBJ1-6; possibly TRBD1 for D (6 bases). Germline V gene lookup returns CDR1 WSHSY and CDR2 SAAADI. The CDR3 length is 17 residues. V lost 7 bases and J lost 4, with 20 bases in between. The CDR3 region is CASTEGQGIKYNSPLHF. The CDR3 DNA reads TGCGCCAGCACCGAGGGTCAGGGGATAAAGTATAATTCACCCCTCCACTTT.

This clonotype was seen a few times. This chain uses TRBV6-2 or TRBV6-3 with TRBJ2-1, with 9 bases that match TRBD1. Germline trimming cut 4 bases from V and 3 bases from J; bases unmatched to any gene: 13. CDR3 length: 18 amino acids. The germline V gene has CDR1 MNHEY and CDR2 SVGEGT. The CDR3 DNA is TGTGCCAGCAGTTTTTTGCGGACCGGGACAGGGATCTACAATGAGCAGTTCTTC. This encodes CASSFLRTGTGIYNEQFF.

This clonotype appeared a few times. The chain has TRBV4-1 and TRBJ2-5; 8 bases are a match to TRBD2. CDR3 length equals 16 residues. V lost 0 bases to trimming and J lost 5 bases; unmatched junction nucleotides: 8. Germline V gives CDR1 MGHRA, CDR2 YSYEKL. In DNA form, the CDR3 reads TGCGCCAGCAGCCAAGATTACAGCGGGGGCTTTGAGACCCAGTACTTC. Protein product: CASSQDYSGGFETQYF.

The chain uses TRBV12-3 or TRBV12-4 and TRBJ2-3; no firm D call. V was clipped by 7 bases and J by 4 bases, with 9 bases between them. The CDR3 covers 12 residues. The CDR3 DNA reads as TGTGCCAGCACGATCGTGGCAGATACGCAGTATTTT. Its protein is CASTIVADTQYF.

This sequence joins TRBV28 and TRBJ2-2, with no clear D. CDR3 length: 14 residues. The germline V gene has CDR1 MDHEN and CDR2 SYDVKM. Deletions cut 3 bases from V and 7 bases from J, with 12 bases between. Written as DNA, the CDR3 is TGTGCCAGCAGTTTCAGTAGCAATAGCGGGGAGCTGTTTTTT. Its protein product is CASSFSSNSGELFF.

The rearrangement uses TRBV12-3 or TRBV12-4 and TRBJ2-5; TRBD2 matches 10 bases. V lost 4 bases and J lost 5; bases outside the gene matches: 10. The CDR3 consists of 16 residues. CDR3 loop: CASSWPGTSVEETQYF. In DNA, the CDR3 is TGTGCCAGCAGTTGGCCCGGGACTAGCGTGGAGGAGACCCAGTACTTC.

The gene calls are TRBV2 and TRBJ1-4; 7 bases agree with TRBD1. Germline V gives CDR1 SNHLY, CDR2 FYNNEI. J was trimmed by 4 bases and V by 5 bases; bases with no gene match: 7. This CDR3 has 15 residues. In DNA form, the CDR3 reads TGTGCCAGCAGTACCCTCCGGGACAGTAATGAAAAACTGTTTTTT. Protein sequence: CASSTLRDSNEKLFF.

The chain uses TRBV7-9 and TRBJ2-1; unclear D gene. There are 15 residues in the CDR3. Germline values: CDR1 SEHNR, CDR2 FQNEAQ (reference sequence). The germline V and J ends were trimmed by 7 bases and 5 bases, with 18 bases remaining between them. CDR3 loop: CASTFDKNGHNEQFF. In DNA form, the CDR3 reads TGTGCCAGCACCTTCGACAAGAATGGACACAATGAGCAGTTCTTC.

The genes are TRBV19 and TRBJ1-1; D is ambiguous. This CDR3 contains 13 residues. Per germline, CDR1 LNHDA and CDR2 SQIVND (reference sequence). V lost 7 bases and J 0 bases, leaving 9 bases between the germline ends. CDR3 nucleotides: TGTGCCAGTACGGGCGGCATGAACACTGAAGCTTTCTTT. Translated, it gives CASTGGMNTEAFF.